Listed here are 9 T cell receptor beta chains from one sample, sequenced in a study of somatic mutations in cytotoxic T cells in rheumatoid arthritis. TCRdb keeps only in-frame clones here, not all; method: immunoSEQ multiplex PCR. This sample has some 19,000 clones, with approximately 80% found just once. Sequencing was performed on CD8+ T cells sorted from blood. The receptors come from a man younger than 30 with rheumatoid arthritis.

V gene TRBV15 combines with J gene TRBJ2-1; D not certain. Trimming pared 5 bases from V and 2 bases from J, leaving 10 bases between. The CDR3 extends over 14 amino acids. CDR1 and CDR2 from the germline V gene are LNHNV and YYDKDF (reference sequence). CDR3 protein: CATSFEQTYNEQFF. In DNA, the CDR3 is TGTGCCACCAGCTTCGAGCAGACCTACAATGAGCAGTTCTTC.

The chain is built from TRBV7-9 and TRBJ1-1; the D is unclear. This CDR3 is 14 amino acids long. The germline V gene encodes CDR1 SEHNR and CDR2 FQNEAQ (reference sequence). Trimming shortened V by 1 base and J by 1 base, and 7 bases separated the two germline ends. The CDR3 nucleotides read TGTGCCAGCAGCTTAGACACGGCGAACACTGAAGCTTTCTTT. Translated, it gives CASSLDTANTEAFF.

CDR3 residues: CASSPLGAGELFF. In DNA, the CDR3 is TGTGCCAGCAGCCCTCTGGGGGCCGGGGAGCTGTTTTTT. The rearrangement joins TRBV9 to TRBJ2-2; D tentatively fits TRBD1 or TRBD2 (5 bases each). The CDR3 is made up of 13 amino acids. Germline CDR1 is SGDLS and CDR2 is YYNGEE. V lost 4 bases to trimming and J lost 6 bases, with 10 bases between them.

V is TRBV19 and J is TRBJ2-1; D uncertain. Germline V gene sequence: CDR1 LNHDA, CDR2 SQIVND (reference sequence). This CDR3 comprises 14 residues. The germline V and J ends were trimmed by 1 base and 5 bases, with 9 bases remaining between them. CDR3: CASSIGNGHNEQFF. DNA of the CDR3: TGTGCCAGTAGTATAGGCAACGGTCACAATGAGCAGTTCTTC.

As concerns this clone: The junction departs from germline at one end; a sequencing error may be responsible. The chain links TRBV7-7 to TRBJ1-1, with 7 bases matching TRBD1. Per germline, CDR1 SSHAT and CDR2 FNYEAQ (reference sequence). The CDR3 consists of 15 residues. DNA for the CDR3: TGTGCTAGCAGCCCCCTGGAGGGGGCTGACACTGAAGCTTTCTTT. Amino acids: CASSPLEGADTEAFF.

The chain combines TRBV7-9 with TRBJ1-1, with 7 bases that match TRBD1. CDR1 is SEHNR and CDR2 is FQNEAQ in the germline V gene (reference sequence). This CDR3 is built from 18 residues. V shed 7 bases, J shed 0 bases, and the junction held 17 bases outside the gene matches. The CDR3 DNA reads TGTGCCAGCAACCTAGGGCCCCGGGACAGCCAAATGAACACTGAAGCTTTCTTT. Amino acids: CASNLGPRDSQMNTEAFF.

This chain connects TRBV2 to TRBJ2-1; D unresolved. Germline V lookup: CDR1 SNHLY, CDR2 FYNNEI. This CDR3 contains 13 residues. The V end was cut by 1 base, the J end by 9 bases, with 10 bases between. CDR3 coding DNA: TGTGCCAGCAGTGAAGAAAGGGATACTGAGCAGTTCTTC. Amino acids: CASSEERDTEQFF.

This sequence joins TRBV18 and TRBJ2-7, with D perhaps matching TRBD1 or TRBD2 (5 bases each). Germline loops: CDR1 KGHSH, CDR2 LQKENI. V lost 2 bases and J lost 3, with 11 bases in between. The CDR3 has 14 amino acids. The CDR3, as DNA: TGTGCCAGCTCACCAAGAGCAGGGAGCTACGAGCAGTACTTC. This encodes CASSPRAGSYEQYF.

J is TRBJ1-1 and V is TRBV19; maybe TRBD1 (6 bases). The CDR3 loop spans 18 amino acids. Trimming took 7 bases from V and 3 from J, leaving 27 bases between them. Germline CDR1 is LNHDA and CDR2 is SQIVND (reference sequence). CDR3 DNA sequence: TGTGCCAGTACCCCGTTGGGGCAGGGGCGCCTATGGGACACTGAAGCTTTCTTT. It specifies CASTPLGQGRLWDTEAFF.